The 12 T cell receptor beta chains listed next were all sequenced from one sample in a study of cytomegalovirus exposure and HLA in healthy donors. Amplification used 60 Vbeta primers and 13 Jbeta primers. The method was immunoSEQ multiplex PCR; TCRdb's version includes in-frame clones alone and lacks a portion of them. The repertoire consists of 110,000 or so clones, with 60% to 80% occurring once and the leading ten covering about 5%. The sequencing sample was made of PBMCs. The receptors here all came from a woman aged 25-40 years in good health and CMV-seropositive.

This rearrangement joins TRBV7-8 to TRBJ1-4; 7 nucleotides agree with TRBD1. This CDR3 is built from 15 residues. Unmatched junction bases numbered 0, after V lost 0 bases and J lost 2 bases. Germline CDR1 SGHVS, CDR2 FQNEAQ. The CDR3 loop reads CASSLATGTNEKLFF. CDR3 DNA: TGTGCCAGCAGCTTAGCGACAGGGACTAATGAAAAACTGTTTTTT.

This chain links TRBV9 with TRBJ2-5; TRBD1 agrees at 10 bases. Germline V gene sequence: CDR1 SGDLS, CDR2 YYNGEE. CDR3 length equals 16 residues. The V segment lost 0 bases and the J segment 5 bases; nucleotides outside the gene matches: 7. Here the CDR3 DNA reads TGTGCCAGCAGCGTAGCCGTAGGACAGGGGGGGGAGACCCAGTACTTC. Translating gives CASSVAVGQGGETQYF.

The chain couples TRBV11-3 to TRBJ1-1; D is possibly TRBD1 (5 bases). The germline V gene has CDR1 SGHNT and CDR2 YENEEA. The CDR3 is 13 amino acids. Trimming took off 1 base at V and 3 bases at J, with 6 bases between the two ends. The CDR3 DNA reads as TGTGCCAGCAGCTTAGGGGGGGACACTGAAGCTTTCTTT. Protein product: CASSLGGDTEAFF.

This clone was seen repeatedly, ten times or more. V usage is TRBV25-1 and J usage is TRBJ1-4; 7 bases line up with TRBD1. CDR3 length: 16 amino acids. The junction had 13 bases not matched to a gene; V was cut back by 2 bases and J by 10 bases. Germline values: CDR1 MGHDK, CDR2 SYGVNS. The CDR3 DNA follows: TGTGCCAGCAGTGAAAGCCGGGACAGTGTTAATAGAAAACTGTTTTTT. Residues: CASSESRDSVNRKLFF.

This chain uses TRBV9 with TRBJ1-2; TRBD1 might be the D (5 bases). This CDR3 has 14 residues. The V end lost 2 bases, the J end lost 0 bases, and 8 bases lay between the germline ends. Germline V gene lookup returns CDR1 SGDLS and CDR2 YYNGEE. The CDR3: CASSVDTANYGYTF. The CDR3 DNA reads TGTGCCAGCAGCGTGGACACCGCTAACTATGGCTACACCTTC.

The CDR3 DNA follows: TGTGCCAGCAGCGTAGAACATAGCGGGAGTTCCTATGAGCAGTTCTTC. It specifies CASSVEHSGSSYEQFF. J is TRBJ2-1 and V is TRBV9; 9 bases are a match to TRBD2. In germline, CDR1 is SGDLS, CDR2 YYNGEE. This CDR3 is built from 16 residues. The ends lost 0 bases at V and 8 bases at J; junction bases unmatched: 9. Full variable domain (outside the CDR3, taken from reference TRBV9 and TRBJ2-1): DSGVTQTPKHLITATGQRVTLRCSPRSGDLSVYWYQQSLDQGLQFLIQYYNGEERAKGNILERFSAQQFPDLHSELNLSSLELGDSALYFCASSVEHSGSSYEQFFGPGTRLTVL.

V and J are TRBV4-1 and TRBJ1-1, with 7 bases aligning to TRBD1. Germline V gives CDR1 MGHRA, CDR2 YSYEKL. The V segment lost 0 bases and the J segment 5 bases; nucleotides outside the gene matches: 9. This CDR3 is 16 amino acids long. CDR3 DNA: TGCGCCAGCAGCCAAGATTCGACAGGGTTCTTTACTGAAGCTTTCTTT. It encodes CASSQDSTGFFTEAFF.

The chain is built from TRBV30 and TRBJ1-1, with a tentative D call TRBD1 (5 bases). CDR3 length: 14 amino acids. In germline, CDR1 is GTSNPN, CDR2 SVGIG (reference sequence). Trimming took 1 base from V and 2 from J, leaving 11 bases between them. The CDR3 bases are TGTGCCTGGAGTGGGGGGGTTGTTAACACTGAAGCTTTCTTT. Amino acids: CAWSGGVVNTEAFF. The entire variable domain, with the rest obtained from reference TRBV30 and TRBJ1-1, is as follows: SQTIHQWPATLVQPVGSPLSLECTVEGTSNPNLYWYRQAAGRGLQLLFYSVGIGQISSEVPQNLSASRPQDRQFILSSKKLLLSDSGFYLCAWSGGVVNTEAFFGQGTRLTVV.

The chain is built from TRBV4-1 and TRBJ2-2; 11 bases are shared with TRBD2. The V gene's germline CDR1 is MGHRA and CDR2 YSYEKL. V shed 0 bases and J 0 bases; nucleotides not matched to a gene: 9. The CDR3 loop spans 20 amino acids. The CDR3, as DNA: TGCGCCAGCAGCCAAGACCGTTTCACTAGCGGGAGTGCGAACACCGGGGAGCTGTTTTTT. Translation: CASSQDRFTSGSANTGELFF.

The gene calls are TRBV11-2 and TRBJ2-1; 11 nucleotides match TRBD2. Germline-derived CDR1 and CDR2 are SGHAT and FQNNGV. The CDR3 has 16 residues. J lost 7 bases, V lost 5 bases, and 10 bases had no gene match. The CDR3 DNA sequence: TGTGCCAGCAGCATACTACTAGCGGGAGCGGGTAATGAGCAGTTCTTC. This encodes CASSILLAGAGNEQFF. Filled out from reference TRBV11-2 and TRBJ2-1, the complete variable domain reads EAGVAQSPRYKIIEKRQSVAFWCNPISGHATLYWYQQILGQGPKLLIQFQNNGVVDDSQLPKDRFSAERLKGVDSTLKIQPAKLEDSAVYLCASSILLAGAGNEQFFGPGTRLTVL.

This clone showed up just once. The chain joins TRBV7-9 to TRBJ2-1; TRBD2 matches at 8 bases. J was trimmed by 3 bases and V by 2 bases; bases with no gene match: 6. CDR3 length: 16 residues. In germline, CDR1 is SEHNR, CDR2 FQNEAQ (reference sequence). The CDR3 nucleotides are TGTGCCAGCAGCTTATCGGCGGGGGGTCGCTACAATGAGCAGTTCTTC. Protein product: CASSLSAGGRYNEQFF. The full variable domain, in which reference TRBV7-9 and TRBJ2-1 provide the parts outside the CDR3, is DTGVSQNPRHKITKRGQNVTFRCDPISEHNRLYWYRQTLGQGPEFLTYFQNEAQLEKSRLLSDRFSAERPKGSFSTLEIQRTEQGDSAMYLCASSLSAGGRYNEQFFGPGTRLTVL.

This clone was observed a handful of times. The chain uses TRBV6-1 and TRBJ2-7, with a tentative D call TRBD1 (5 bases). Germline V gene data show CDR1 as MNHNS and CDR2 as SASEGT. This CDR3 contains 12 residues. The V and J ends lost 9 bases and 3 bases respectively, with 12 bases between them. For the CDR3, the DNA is TGTGCCAGTAACTCAGACAGCTACGAGCAGTACTTC. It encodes CASNSDSYEQYF.